The 32 T cell receptor beta chains in this list originate from one sample, sequenced in a study of blood T cells in healthy people across ages (dated by TCRdb to between 2015 and 2016). The library relied on 5' RACE. The run used an Illumina HiSeq 2500. A second PCR of about 6 to 12 cycles was run with a J-beta primer mix and a sample-barcoded 5' primer. The public reads were reanalyzed by TCRdb: fastp trimming at Q25, MiXCR alignment, in-frame beta chains only. When rows share a CDR3 protein, they turn into one entry using the most common DNA and genes. The sample yields about 930,000 distinct CDR3 sequences; roughly 29% were counted once. About 10% of the sample lies in the top ten. This same sample was also part of a study on T cells of mothers and their children.

Sequencing was performed on blood. These receptor sequences come from a woman aged 40 to 49 in good health.

The chain employs TRBV12-3 or TRBV12-4 and TRBJ1-5, with unresolved D. The CDR3 consists of 14 residues. V lost 7 bases to trimming and J lost 4 bases, with 14 bases between them. The CDR3, as DNA: TGTGCCAGCAACGATGGGAGGTATAATCAGCCCCAGCATTTT. This codes for CASNDGRYNQPQHF.

This clonotype was recorded at least ten times. This chain links TRBV7-2 with TRBJ2-1; tentatively, D is TRBD1 (6 bases). CDR1 is SGHTA and CDR2 is FQGNSA in the germline V gene. Deletions cut 0 bases from V and 0 bases from J, with 15 bases between. This CDR3 contains 18 residues. The CDR3 sequence is CASSLADSLGSSYNEQFF. As DNA, the CDR3 is TGTGCCAGCAGCTTAGCGGACAGCCTAGGGAGCTCCTACAATGAGCAGTTCTTC. The whole variable domain, remainder taken from reference TRBV7-2 and TRBJ2-1, is GAGVSQSPSNKVTEKGKDVELRCDPISGHTALYWYRQSLGQGLEFLIYFQGNSAPDKSGLPSDRFSAERTGGSVSTLTIQRTQQEDSAVYLCASSLADSLGSSYNEQFFGPGTRLTVL.

In its sample, this clonotype was seen a few times. This chain uses TRBV19 with TRBJ1-1; D uncertain. V was cut by 6 bases and J by 4 bases, with 18 bases left in between. Germline CDR1 and CDR2: LNHDA and SQIVND (reference sequence). CDR3 length: 15 residues. In DNA form, the CDR3 reads TGTGCCAGTAGCCGGCCCTCCTCCGGGTCCACTGAAGCTTTCTTT. It is translated as CASSRPSSGSTEAFF.

This clonotype was found once. Just one base apart from a much larger clone, this may be a read error. The chain joins TRBV5-1 to TRBJ1-2, with D perhaps TRBD1 (5 bases). V was cut by 3 bases and J by 7 bases, with 13 bases left in between. The germline CDR1 and CDR2 sequences are SGHRS and YFSETQ. CDR3 size: 13 residues. The CDR3 spells CASSSGKESGYTF. DNA for the CDR3: TGCGCCAGCAGCTCAGGGAAGGAAAGTGGCTACACCTTC. The entire variable domain, with the rest obtained from reference TRBV5-1 and TRBJ1-2, is as follows: KAGVTQTPRYLIKTRGQQVTLSCSPISGHRSVSWYQQTPGQGLQFLFEYFSETQRNKGNFPGRFSGRQFSNSRSEMNVSTLELGDSALYLCASSSGKESGYTFGSGTRLTVV.

This clonotype was found a few times. V gene TRBV7-9 combines with J gene TRBJ1-4; TRBD1 matches 12 bases. After removal of 1 base from V and 3 bases from J, the junction contained 6 bases not matched to a gene. CDR1 SEHNR and CDR2 FQNEAQ come from the germline V gene (reference sequence). The CDR3 contains 18 residues. Written as DNA, the CDR3 is TGTGCCAGCAGCTTAGGGGACAGGGGGCGATTGGCTAATGAAAAACTGTTTTTT. Translated, it gives CASSLGDRGRLANEKLFF.

A remark on this clonotype: A much larger clone lies one base from this, so it may be a read error. The chain joins TRBV5-1 to TRBJ2-3; 7 nucleotides align to TRBD2. This CDR3 is 16 amino acids long. Trimming removed 3 bases from V and 1 base from J; junction bases left unmatched: 8. CDR1 is SGHRS and CDR2 is YFSETQ in the germline V gene. CDR3 region: CASSSSTSRGTDTQYF. The CDR3 nucleotides read TGCGCCAGCAGCTCGTCGACTAGCAGGGGCACAGATACGCAGTATTTT.

The table lists this clonotype with a few counts. The chain employs TRBV20-1 and TRBJ2-3; 10 bases line up with TRBD2. The CDR3 has 19 residues. J was trimmed by 6 bases and V by 0 bases; bases with no gene match: 18. CDR1 and CDR2 from the germline V gene are DFQATT and SNEGSKA (reference sequence). The CDR3 nucleotides read TGCAGTGCTAGAGATTATCGGCTAGCGGGGGATCCCCCCTGGGATACGCAGTATTTT. It specifies CSARDYRLAGDPPWDTQYF.

This clonotype has at least ten counts. The chain recombines TRBV5-1 with TRBJ2-1, with 7 bases lining up with TRBD1. The CDR3 runs 16 residues. V was clipped by 4 bases and J by 0 bases; unmatched bases: 7. CDR1 is SGHRS, CDR2 YFSETQ, per germline. This CDR3 is CASSLQTGSSYNEQFF. In DNA form, the CDR3 reads TGCGCCAGCAGCCTTCAGACAGGGAGCTCCTACAATGAGCAGTTCTTC.

The rearrangement links TRBV10-3 to TRBJ1-5, with 7 bases that match TRBD1. Germline V gives CDR1 ENHRY, CDR2 SYGVKD. J was trimmed by 6 bases and V by 3 bases; bases with no gene match: 5. This CDR3 has 14 amino acids. The chain's CDR3 is CAISEDRAGQPQHF. In nucleotides, the CDR3 is TGTGCCATCAGTGAAGACAGGGCGGGTCAGCCCCAGCATTTT.

There are a few counts of this clonotype. The rearrangement uses TRBV5-1 and TRBJ2-1; D call uncertain. V dropped 0 bases and J dropped 1 base, with 8 bases sitting between them. The germline V gene encodes CDR1 SGHRS and CDR2 YFSETQ. CDR3 length equals 15 residues. CDR3 sequence: CASSLVLGSYNEQFF. The CDR3 DNA follows: TGCGCCAGCAGCTTGGTCCTAGGGTCCTACAATGAGCAGTTCTTC.

Here the CDR3 reads CSAGRLAGGVSTDTQYF. The CDR3 bases are TGCAGTGCTGGACGACTAGCGGGAGGCGTTAGCACAGATACGCAGTATTTT. The rearrangement joins TRBV20-1 to TRBJ2-3; the match to TRBD2 covers 13 bases. This CDR3 has 17 residues. Germline lookup yields CDR1 DFQATT and CDR2 SNEGSKA (reference sequence). Trimming cost V 5 bases and J 0 bases; bases outside gene matches: 8.

The rearrangement joins TRBV20-1 to TRBJ1-1; 7 bases are shared with TRBD1. Germline V lookup: CDR1 DFQATT, CDR2 SNEGSKA (reference sequence). The CDR3 spans 15 residues. Trimming removed 0 bases from V and 5 bases from J; junction bases left unmatched: 9. CDR3 protein: CSARDLAQGRTEAFF. CDR3 coding DNA: TGCAGTGCTAGAGATCTGGCACAGGGGAGGACTGAAGCTTTCTTT.

This clonotype was seen at least ten times. The chain recombines TRBV12-3 or TRBV12-4 with TRBJ2-7; 7 bases fit TRBD1. V lost 2 bases, J lost 5 bases, and 6 bases stayed unmatched. The CDR3 has 14 amino acids. CDR3 amino acids: CASSLPSGGDEQYF. CDR3 DNA sequence: TGTGCCAGCAGTTTACCCTCAGGGGGTGACGAGCAGTACTTC.

This clonotype was detected only a few times. The chain joins TRBV6-6 to TRBJ1-5, with 12 bases matching TRBD1. The CDR3 contains 15 residues. J was trimmed by 7 bases and V by 6 bases; bases with no gene match: 7. Germline-derived CDR1 and CDR2 are MNHNY and SVGAGI (reference sequence). The CDR3 DNA sequence: TGTGCCAGCAGAATACCGGGACAGGGGGCCCAGCCCCAGCATTTT. Residues: CASRIPGQGAQPQHF.

This clonotype was recorded many times. This CDR3 reads CASSRNGRGLSTDTQYF. CDR3 nucleotides: TGTGCCAGCAGCCGGAATGGGCGGGGACTTAGCACAGATACGCAGTATTTT. The chain uses TRBV7-2 and TRBJ2-3; tentatively, D is TRBD2 (6 bases). V dropped 5 bases and J dropped 0 bases, with 18 bases sitting between them. The CDR3 covers 17 residues. Germline values: CDR1 SGHTA, CDR2 FQGNSA. Based on the CDR3 plus reference TRBV7-2 and TRBJ2-3, the full variable domain is GAGVSQSPSNKVTEKGKDVELRCDPISGHTALYWYRQSLGQGLEFLIYFQGNSAPDKSGLPSDRFSAERTGGSVSTLTIQRTQQEDSAVYLCASSRNGRGLSTDTQYFGPGTRLTVL.

This clonotype was seen once. The genes are TRBV6-1 and TRBJ2-3, with D tentatively TRBD2 (6 bases). V was shortened by 7 bases and J by 4 bases, with 18 bases between the two germline ends. Germline V gives CDR1 MNHNS, CDR2 SASEGT. This CDR3 contains 15 residues. As DNA, the CDR3 is TGTGCCAGCACTAGGGCGGGAACAGGACCAGATACGCAGTATTTT. Amino acids: CASTRAGTGPDTQYF.

With regard to this clonotype: A read error may explain this, as a much larger clone is one base away. CDR3 coding DNA: TGTGTTAGCAGCTTAGGACCTACGAGCTCCTACGAGCAGTACTTC. It translates to CVSSLGPTSSYEQYF. The rearrangement joins TRBV7-7 to TRBJ2-7; D gene ambiguous. Germline V gene data show CDR1 as SSHAT and CDR2 as FNYEAQ (reference sequence). CDR3 length equals 15 residues.

This chain links TRBV6-4 with TRBJ1-2; no clear D gene. Trimming shortened V by 0 bases and J by 8 bases, and 13 bases separated the two germline ends. From germline, CDR1 is MRHNA and CDR2 SNTAGT. This CDR3 region has 14 residues. The CDR3 loop is CASSDSNFGGGYTF. Written as DNA, the CDR3 is TGTGCCAGCAGTGACTCGAACTTCGGCGGGGGCTACACCTTC.

This clonotype was counted between two and nine times. V usage is TRBV28 and J usage is TRBJ1-1; D possibly corresponds to TRBD1 (6 bases). Germline V gives CDR1 MDHEN, CDR2 SYDVKM. This CDR3 contains 13 residues. With 7 bases removed from V and 4 bases from J, the gap between germline ends came to 13 bases. The CDR3 nucleotides are TGTGCCAGCATTACCTCAGGGGCCACTGAAGCTTTCTTT. This codes for CASITSGATEAFF.

This clonotype was counted ten times or more. The chain is built from TRBV27 and TRBJ1-2; TRBD1 aligns across 8 bases. The CDR3 sequence is 13 residues long. Germline lookup yields CDR1 MNHEY and CDR2 SMNVEV (reference sequence). Unmatched junction bases numbered 5, after V lost 3 bases and J lost 8 bases. This CDR3 is CASSFGQGQGYTF. The CDR3 coding sequence is TGTGCCAGCAGTTTCGGACAGGGTCAGGGCTACACCTTC.

A remark on this clonotype: A read error may produce the germline difference seen at one junction end. This chain connects TRBV7-2 to TRBJ1-4; D uncertain. Germline V gene data show CDR1 as SGHTA and CDR2 as FQGNSA. The CDR3 contains 14 residues. The CDR3 sequence is CASSLGTANEKLYF. CDR3 bases: TGTGCCAGCAGCTTAGGGACGGCTAATGAAAAACTGTATTTT.

The gene calls are TRBV7-2 and TRBJ1-3; D perhaps matches TRBD1 (5 bases). CDR1 and CDR2 from the germline V gene are SGHTA and FQGNSA. Trimming removed 6 bases at V and 7 bases at J, with 10 bases between. This CDR3 is 12 amino acids long. The CDR3 region is CASSPRDNTIYF. The CDR3 DNA is TGTGCCAGCAGTCCCAGGGACAACACCATATATTTT.

The rearrangement links TRBV13 to TRBJ2-7; 7 positions agree with TRBD2. The germline CDR1 and CDR2 sequences are PRHDT and FYEKMQ (reference sequence). Trimming removed 7 bases from V and 0 bases from J; junction bases left unmatched: 0. This CDR3 contains 12 residues. This CDR3 reads CASTSGSYEQYF. The CDR3 DNA reads TGTGCCAGCACTAGCGGCTCCTACGAGCAGTACTTC.

This clonotype has a count of ten or more. The chain employs TRBV6-5 and TRBJ2-3, with 8 positions matching TRBD2. The CDR3 loop spans 12 amino acids. Germline V gives CDR1 MNHEY, CDR2 SVGAGI. Germline trimming cut 8 bases from V and 6 bases from J; bases unmatched to any gene: 4. CDR3 coding DNA: TGTGCCAGCCGGGCTAGCGGGGATACGCAGTATTTT. Translation: CASRASGDTQYF.

In regard to this clonotype: This could be a read error, since a much larger clone is one nucleotide away. The chain uses TRBV6-5 and TRBJ2-1; D not certain. This CDR3 is built from 12 residues. The germline V gene has CDR1 MNHEY and CDR2 SVGAGI. The CDR3 coding sequence is TGTGCCGGCAGTGGAACGTACGATGAGCAGTTCTTC. Its protein is CAGSGTYDEQFF.

This clonotype appeared a few times. The J gene is TRBJ1-1, the V gene TRBV29-1; no definite D call. CDR1 SQVTM and CDR2 ANQGSEA come from the germline V gene. The CDR3 totals 10 residues. V dropped 3 bases and J dropped 7 bases, with 6 bases sitting between them. DNA for the CDR3: TGCAGCGTTGAGCGGAGTGAAGCTTTCTTT. It specifies CSVERSEAFF.

The chain is built from TRBV7-2 and TRBJ2-5; D not certain. V was shortened by 3 bases and J by 4 bases, with 12 bases between the two germline ends. The CDR3 is made up of 14 amino acids. CDR1 and CDR2 from the germline V gene are SGHTA and FQGNSA. In DNA form, the CDR3 reads TGTGCCAGCAGCTTGAATACAATGGGAGAGACCCAGTACTTC. Translation: CASSLNTMGETQYF.

This clonotype was recorded at least ten times. V and J are TRBV4-1 and TRBJ1-2; weak D call: TRBD1 (5 bases). V was trimmed by 1 base and J by 5 bases, leaving 8 bases between them. This CDR3 has 13 amino acids. In germline, CDR1 is MGHRA, CDR2 YSYEKL. The CDR3 spells CASSQGAGYGYTF. The CDR3 nucleotides read TGCGCCAGCAGCCAAGGAGCAGGGTATGGCTACACCTTC.

The rearrangement joins TRBV7-9 to TRBJ1-2; D call uncertain. With 4 bases removed from V and 0 bases from J, the gap between germline ends came to 12 bases. CDR1 and CDR2 (germline): SEHNR, FQNEAQ (reference sequence). The CDR3 has 15 amino acids. CDR3 protein: CASSSLLAPNYGYTF. The CDR3, as DNA: TGTGCCAGCAGCTCCCTTCTAGCCCCTAACTATGGCTACACCTTC.

This clonotype was detected many times. The rearrangement uses TRBV12-3 or TRBV12-4 and TRBJ2-1; 16 bases agree with TRBD2. Trimming took 6 bases from V and 8 from J; bases not matched to a gene: 4. The CDR3 contains 15 residues. CDR3 amino acids: CASSPGTSGGDEQFF. The DNA for the CDR3 is TGTGCCAGCAGCCCTGGGACTAGCGGGGGGGATGAGCAGTTCTTC.

As regards this clonotype: A single base separates this from a much larger clone, so it may be a read error. The chain combines TRBV20-1 with TRBJ2-4, with 8 bases that match TRBD1. The CDR3 contains 10 residues. V was pared by 5 bases and J by 14 bases, with 5 bases of the junction left unmatched. The germline V gene has CDR1 DFQATT and CDR2 SNEGSKA (reference sequence). The CDR3 here is CSAQQGGEYF. The CDR3 bases are TGCAGTGCTCAACAGGGGGGAGAGTACTTC.

The table lists this clonotype with a few counts. V usage is TRBV15 and J usage is TRBJ2-7; D call uncertain. The ends were cut back, 0 bases at V and 2 bases at J, with 11 bases in the middle. The germline CDR1 and CDR2 sequences are LNHNV and YYDKDF (reference sequence). The CDR3 contains 15 residues. The CDR3 DNA reads as TGTGCCACCAGCAGAGATCGGGCCAGTACCTACGAGCAGTACTTC. Its translation: CATSRDRASTYEQYF.